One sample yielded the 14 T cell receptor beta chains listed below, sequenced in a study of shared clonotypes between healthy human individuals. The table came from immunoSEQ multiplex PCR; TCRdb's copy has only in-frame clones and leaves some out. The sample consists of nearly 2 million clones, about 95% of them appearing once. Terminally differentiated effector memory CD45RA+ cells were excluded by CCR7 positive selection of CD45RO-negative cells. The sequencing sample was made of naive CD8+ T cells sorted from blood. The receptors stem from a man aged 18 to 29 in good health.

This chain's CDR3 is CAQEDGEHEQYF. CDR3 nucleotide sequence: TGTGCCCAGGAAGATGGGGAGCACGAGCAGTACTTC. The chain has TRBV6-8 and TRBJ2-7, with TRBD2 as a possible D gene (5 bases). This CDR3 is built from 12 residues. The V end lost 11 bases, the J end lost 5 bases, and 16 bases lay between the germline ends. Looked up from germline, CDR1 is MNHGY and CDR2 is SAAAGT.

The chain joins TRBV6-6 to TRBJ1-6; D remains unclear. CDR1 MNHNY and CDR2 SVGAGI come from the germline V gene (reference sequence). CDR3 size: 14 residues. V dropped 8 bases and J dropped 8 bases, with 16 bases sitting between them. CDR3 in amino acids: CASGEHREYSPLHF. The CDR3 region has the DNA TGTGCCAGCGGGGAGCACCGAGAATATTCACCCCTCCACTTT.

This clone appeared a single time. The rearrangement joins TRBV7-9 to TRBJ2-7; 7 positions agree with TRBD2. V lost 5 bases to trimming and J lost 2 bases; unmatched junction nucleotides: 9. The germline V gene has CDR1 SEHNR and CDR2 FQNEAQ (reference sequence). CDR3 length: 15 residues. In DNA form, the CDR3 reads TGTGCCAGCAGCCAGCGGGGAACAGCGGCCTACGAGCAGTACTTC. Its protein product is CASSQRGTAAYEQYF.

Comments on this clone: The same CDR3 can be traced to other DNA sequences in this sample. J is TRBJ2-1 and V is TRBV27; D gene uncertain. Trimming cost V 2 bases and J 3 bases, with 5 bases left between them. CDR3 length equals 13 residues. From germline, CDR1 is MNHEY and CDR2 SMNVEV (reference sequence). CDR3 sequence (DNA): TGTGCCAGCAGTTTAGGCGGCTACAATGAGCAGTTCTTC. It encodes CASSLGGYNEQFF.

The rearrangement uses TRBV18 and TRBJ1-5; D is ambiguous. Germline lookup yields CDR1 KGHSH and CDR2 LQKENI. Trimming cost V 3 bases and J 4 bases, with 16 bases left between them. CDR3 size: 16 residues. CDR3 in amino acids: CASSPPHRPDNQPQHF. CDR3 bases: TGTGCCAGCTCACCTCCACATAGGCCAGATAATCAGCCCCAGCATTTT.

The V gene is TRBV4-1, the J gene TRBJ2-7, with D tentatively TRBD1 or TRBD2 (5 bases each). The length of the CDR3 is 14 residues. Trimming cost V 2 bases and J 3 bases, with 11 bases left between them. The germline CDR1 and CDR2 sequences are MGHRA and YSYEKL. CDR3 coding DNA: TGCGCCAGCAGCCAATCCAGGGACGGCTACGAGCAGTACTTC. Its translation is CASSQSRDGYEQYF.

The CDR3 loop is CSVVSGDFAQYF. For the CDR3, the DNA is TGCAGCGTTGTTTCCGGAGATTTCGCCCAGTACTTC. The rearrangement joins TRBV29-1 to TRBJ2-5; no clear D gene. With 4 bases removed from V and 9 bases from J, the gap between germline ends came to 15 bases. This CDR3 spans 12 amino acids. The germline V gene has CDR1 SQVTM and CDR2 ANQGSEA.

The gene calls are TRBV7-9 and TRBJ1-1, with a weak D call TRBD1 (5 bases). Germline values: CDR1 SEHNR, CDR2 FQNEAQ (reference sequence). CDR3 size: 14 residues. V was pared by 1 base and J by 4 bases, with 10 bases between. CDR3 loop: CASSLEGIFTEAFF. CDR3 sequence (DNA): TGTGCCAGCAGCTTAGAGGGGATCTTCACTGAAGCTTTCTTT.

CDR3 nucleotide sequence: TGCGCCAGCAGCCCCGGACAGGGAGGAAACACCATATATTTT. Its translation is CASSPGQGGNTIYF. J is TRBJ1-3 and V is TRBV5-1, with TRBD1 identical over 8 bases. The length of the CDR3 is 14 residues. Germline V gives CDR1 SGHRS, CDR2 YFSETQ. J gave up 4 bases and V 4 bases, and 4 bases lay outside the gene matches.

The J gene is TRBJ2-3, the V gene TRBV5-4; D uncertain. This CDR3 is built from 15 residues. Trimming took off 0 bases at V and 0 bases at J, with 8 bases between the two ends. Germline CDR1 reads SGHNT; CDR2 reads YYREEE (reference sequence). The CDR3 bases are TGTGCCAGCAGCTTGGTCGGCACTAGCACAGATACGCAGTATTTT. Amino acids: CASSLVGTSTDTQYF.

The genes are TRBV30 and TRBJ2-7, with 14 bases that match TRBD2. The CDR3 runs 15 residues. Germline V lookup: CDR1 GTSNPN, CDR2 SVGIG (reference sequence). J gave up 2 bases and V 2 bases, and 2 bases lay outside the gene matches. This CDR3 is CAWSTTSGRAYEQYF. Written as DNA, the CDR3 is TGTGCCTGGAGTACGACTAGCGGGAGGGCCTACGAGCAGTACTTC.

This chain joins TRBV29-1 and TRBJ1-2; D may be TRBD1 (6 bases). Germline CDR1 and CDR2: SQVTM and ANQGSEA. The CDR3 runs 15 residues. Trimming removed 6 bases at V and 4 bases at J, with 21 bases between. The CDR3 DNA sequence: TGCAGCGTGGGACAACAAGGGATATCGGGCTATGGCTACACCTTC. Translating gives CSVGQQGISGYGYTF.

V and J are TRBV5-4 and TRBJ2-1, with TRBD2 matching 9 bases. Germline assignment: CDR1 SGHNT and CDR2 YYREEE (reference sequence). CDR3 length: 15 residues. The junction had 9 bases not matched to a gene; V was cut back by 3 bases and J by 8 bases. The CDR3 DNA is TGTGCCAGCAGCTCAAGCGGGGGGCCCCGGGATGAGCAGTTCTTC. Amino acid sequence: CASSSSGGPRDEQFF.

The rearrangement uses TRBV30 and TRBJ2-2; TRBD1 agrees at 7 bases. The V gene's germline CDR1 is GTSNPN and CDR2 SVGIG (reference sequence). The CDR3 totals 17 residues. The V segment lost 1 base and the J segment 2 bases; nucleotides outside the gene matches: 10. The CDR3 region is CAWSGLRTGPNTGELFF. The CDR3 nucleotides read TGTGCCTGGAGTGGTCTGAGGACAGGTCCCAACACCGGGGAGCTGTTTTTT. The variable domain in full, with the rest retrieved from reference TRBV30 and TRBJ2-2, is SQTIHQWPATLVQPVGSPLSLECTVEGTSNPNLYWYRQAAGRGLQLLFYSVGIGQISSEVPQNLSASRPQDRQFILSSKKLLLSDSGFYLCAWSGLRTGPNTGELFFGEGSRLTVL.